This TCR beta chain was sequenced during a study of blood T cells in healthy people across ages. A sample-barcoded 5' primer and a J-beta primer mix were used in a second PCR of about 7 to 11 cycles. Any given sample supplied a minimum of 2.5 million CDR3-containing paired-end reads. MiXCR, run by TCRdb on the 5' RACE reads, gives a single entry per CDR3 protein. This sample has 650,000 to 700,000 distinct CDR3 sequences; 32% occur once, and the top ten carry 15%. This clonotype occurred a few times. What it binds is unknown. Whole-study results and caveats: The authors considered diversity estimates from one million T cells to be underestimates. Naive CD4+ cells and diversity were both higher in long-lived donors than in aged donors. Per-million-T-cell TCR beta diversity fell roughly linearly with age.

Trimming stripped 0 bases from V and 0 bases from J, with 11 bases between. Germline loops: CDR1 MNHEY, CDR2 SMNVEV (reference sequence). This CDR3 has 16 amino acids. The chain links TRBV27 to TRBJ1-1; D may be TRBD1 (5 bases). The sequence was obtained from a woman over 75 in good health. Sequenced: blood. The CDR3 here is CASSLSTGLMNTEAFF. The CDR3 DNA follows: TGTGCCAGCAGTTTATCGACGGGGCTGATGAACACTGAAGCTTTCTTT.